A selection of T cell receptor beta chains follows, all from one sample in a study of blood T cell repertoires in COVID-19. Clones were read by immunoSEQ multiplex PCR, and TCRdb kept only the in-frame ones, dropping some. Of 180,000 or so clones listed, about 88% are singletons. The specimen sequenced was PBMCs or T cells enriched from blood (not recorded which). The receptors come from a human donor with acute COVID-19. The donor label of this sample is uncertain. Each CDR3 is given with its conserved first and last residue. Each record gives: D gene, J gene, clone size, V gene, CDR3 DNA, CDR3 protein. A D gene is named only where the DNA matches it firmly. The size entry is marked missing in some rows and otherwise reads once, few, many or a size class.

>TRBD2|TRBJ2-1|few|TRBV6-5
TGTGCCAGCAGTTACCAGCGGGGCCGCAATGAGCAGTTCTTC
CASSYQRGRNEQFF
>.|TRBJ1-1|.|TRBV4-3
TGCGCCAGCAGCCAAGATCTTAGGGGTCAGGCTGAAGCTTTCTTT
CASSQDLRGQAEAFF
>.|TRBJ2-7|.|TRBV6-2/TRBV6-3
TGTGCCAGCAGCACACGGAGTGGGAGCTCCTACGAGCAGTACTTC
CASSTRSGSSYEQYF
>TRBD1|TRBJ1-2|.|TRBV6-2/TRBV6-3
TGTGCCAGCAGTCACAGGGGGCTAATAGATGGCTACACCTTC
CASSHRGLIDGYTF
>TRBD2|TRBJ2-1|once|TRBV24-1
TGTGCCACCAGTGATTTGGGTGGTAGCGGGGGCGATGAGCAGTTCTTC
CATSDLGGSGGDEQFF
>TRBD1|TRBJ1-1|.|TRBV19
TGTGCCAGTAGTATAGTTCCAGGGGGCCCGAACACTGAAGCTTTCTTT
CASSIVPGGPNTEAFF
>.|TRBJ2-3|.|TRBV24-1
TGTGCCACCAGTGATTTGCAAAGCACAGATACGCAGTATTTT
CATSDLQSTDTQYF
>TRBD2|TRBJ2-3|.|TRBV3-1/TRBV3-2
TGTGCCAGCAGCCAACTCCTTGTCGGGGGGGCGATAGATACGCAGTATTTT
CASSQLLVGGAIDTQYF
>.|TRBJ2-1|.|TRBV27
TGTGCCAGCAGTTCCGGGGGCTCCTACAATGAGCAGTTCTTC
CASSSGGSYNEQFF
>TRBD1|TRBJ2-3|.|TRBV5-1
TGCGCCAGCAGCTTACAGGGGACAGTAGGAGATACGCAGTATTTT
CASSLQGTVGDTQYF
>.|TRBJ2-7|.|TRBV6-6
TGTGCCAGCACGGGCGGAGGGAGATGGGAGCAGTACTTC
CASTGGGRWEQYF
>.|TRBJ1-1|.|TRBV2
TGTGCCAGCAGGCGGGTGGGGAACACTGAAGCTTTCTTT
CASRRVGNTEAFF
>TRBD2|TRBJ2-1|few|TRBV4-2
TGTGCCAGCAGCCCAGCTCGGAGCGGGGGGGCCCAGGATGAGCAGTTCTTC
CASSPARSGGAQDEQFF
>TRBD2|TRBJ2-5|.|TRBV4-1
TGCGCCAGCAGCTCCTGGACTAGCGGGGTCGGGAAGACCCAGTACTTC
CASSSWTSGVGKTQYF
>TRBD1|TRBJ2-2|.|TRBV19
TGTGCCAGTAGCTTGAGACAGGGGGCCGCCGGGGAGCTGTTTTTT
CASSLRQGAAGELFF
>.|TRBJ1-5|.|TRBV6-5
TGTGCCAGTGGGGCAGGGGTAGATCAGCCCCAGCATTTT
CASGAGVDQPQHF
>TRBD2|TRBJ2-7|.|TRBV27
TGTGCCAGCAGTTTCTTGTCTAGCGGGGGCTACGAGCAGTACTTC
CASSFLSSGGYEQYF
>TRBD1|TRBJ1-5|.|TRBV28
TGTGCCAGCAGGGGGGGGACAGGGCATCAGCCCCAGCATTTT
CASRGGTGHQPQHF
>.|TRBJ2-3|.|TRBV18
TGTGCCAGCTCACCGTCTAGCACAGATACGCAGTATTTT
CASSPSSTDTQYF
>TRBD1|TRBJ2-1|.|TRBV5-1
TGCGCCAGCAGCCGTGCGCAGGGGGCCCACAATGAGCAGTTCTTC
CASSRAQGAHNEQFF
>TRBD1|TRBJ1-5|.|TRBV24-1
TGTGCCACCAGTGATGGGACAGGGGGCAATCAGCCCCAGCATTTT
CATSDGTGGNQPQHF
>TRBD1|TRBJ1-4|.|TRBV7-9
TGTGCCAGCAGCCCGGGGACAGGGTATGAAAAACTGTTTTTT
CASSPGTGYEKLFF
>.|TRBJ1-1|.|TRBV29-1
TGCAGCGTTGTCGATTCGGGTGGTGTGCACACTGAAGCTTTCTTT
CSVVDSGGVHTEAFF
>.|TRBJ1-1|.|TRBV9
TGTGCCAGCAGCCCCAGAGGAGGCGAGGTTCTCGCTGAAGCTTTCTTT
CASSPRGGEVLAEAFF
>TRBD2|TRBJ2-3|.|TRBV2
TGTGCCAGCAGTGAATGGACTAGCTACACAGATACGCAGTATTTT
CASSEWTSYTDTQYF
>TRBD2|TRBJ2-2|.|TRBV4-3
TGCGCCAGCAGCCCGAAGGGGCGGGGGGGTACAGACGGGGAGCTGTTTTTT
CASSPKGRGGTDGELFF
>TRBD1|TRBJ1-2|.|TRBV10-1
TGCGCCAGCAGTGAGGACAGGGCCTATGGCTACACCTTC
CASSEDRAYGYTF
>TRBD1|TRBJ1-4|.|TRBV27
TGTGCCAGCAGGGGACAGCCGTATGAAAAACTGTTTTTT
CASRGQPYEKLFF
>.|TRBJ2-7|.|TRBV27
TGTGCCAGCAGTTTATCCCGAGGGGGTGCCTACGAGCAGTACTTC
CASSLSRGGAYEQYF
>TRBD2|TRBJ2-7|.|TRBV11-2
TGTGCCAGCAGCGACGGGGGGGGCAGATACGAGCAGTACTTC
CASSDGGGRYEQYF
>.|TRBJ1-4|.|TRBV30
TGTGCCTGGAGTGTACAACACCCGGGTGAAAAACTGTTTTTT
CAWSVQHPGEKLFF
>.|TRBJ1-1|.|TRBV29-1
TGCAGCGTTGAAGAAGGGGCGAACACTGAAGCTTTCTTT
CSVEEGANTEAFF
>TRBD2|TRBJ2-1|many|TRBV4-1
TGCGCCAGCAGCCAAGTGGATATGGGCCTAGCGGGGTACAATGAGCAGTTCTTC
CASSQVDMGLAGYNEQFF
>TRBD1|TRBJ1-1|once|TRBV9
TGTGCCAGCAGCGGAGCAGAGGGACAGAAGGCCGAAGCTTTCTTT
CASSGAEGQKAEAFF
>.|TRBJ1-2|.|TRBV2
TGTGCCAGCAATGGGCAGTCGATTTATGGCTACACCTTC
CASNGQSIYGYTF
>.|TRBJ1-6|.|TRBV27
TGTGCCAGCGCTTCTTACTCTCGGGTCTATAATTCACCCCTCCACTTT
CASASYSRVYNSPLHF
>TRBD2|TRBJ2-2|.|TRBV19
TGTGCCAGCGTTGGACTAGCGGGCTCCACCGGGGAGCTGTTTTTT
CASVGLAGSTGELFF
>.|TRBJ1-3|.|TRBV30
TGTGCCTGGTCCCCTGCAGTAACTGGAAACACCATATATTTT
CAWSPAVTGNTIYF
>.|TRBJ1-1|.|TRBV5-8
TGTGCCAGCAGCGGAACCACAGGAAACACTGAAGCTTTCTTT
CASSGTTGNTEAFF
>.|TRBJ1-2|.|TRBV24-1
TGTGCCACCAGTCCTCGGGGGGGAAGGAGCAGGAGCTACACCTTC
CATSPRGGRSRSYTF
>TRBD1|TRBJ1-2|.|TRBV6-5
TGTGCCAGCAGTCGGACAGGGACGTCTGGCTACACCTTC
CASSRTGTSGYTF
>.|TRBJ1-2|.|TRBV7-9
TGTGCCAGCAGCTTCGAGACAGAGGGCTACACCTTC
CASSFETEGYTF
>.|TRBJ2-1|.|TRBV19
TGTGCCAGTTCCCCTACCGATTACAATGAGCAGTTCTTC
CASSPTDYNEQFF
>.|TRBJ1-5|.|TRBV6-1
TGTGCCAGCAGTGAACAAGGGGGTGACAATCAGCCCCAGCATTTT
CASSEQGGDNQPQHF
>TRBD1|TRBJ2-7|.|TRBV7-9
TGTGCCAGCAGCTTGACAGGGACGGGAGAGCAGTACTTC
CASSLTGTGEQYF